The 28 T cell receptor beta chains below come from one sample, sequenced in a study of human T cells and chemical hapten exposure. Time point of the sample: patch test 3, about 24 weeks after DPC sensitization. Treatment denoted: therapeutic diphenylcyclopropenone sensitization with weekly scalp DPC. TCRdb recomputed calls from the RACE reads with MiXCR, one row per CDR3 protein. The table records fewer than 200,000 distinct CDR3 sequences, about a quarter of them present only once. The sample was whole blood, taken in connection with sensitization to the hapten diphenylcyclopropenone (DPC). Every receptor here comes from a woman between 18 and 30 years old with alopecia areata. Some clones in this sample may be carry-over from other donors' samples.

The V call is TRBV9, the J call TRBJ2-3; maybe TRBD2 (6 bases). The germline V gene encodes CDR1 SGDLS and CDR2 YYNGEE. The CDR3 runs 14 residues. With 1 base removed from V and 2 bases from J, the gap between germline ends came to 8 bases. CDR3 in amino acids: CASSVTGVTDTQYF. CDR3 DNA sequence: TGTGCCAGCAGCGTAACGGGGGTCACAGATACGCAGTATTTT.

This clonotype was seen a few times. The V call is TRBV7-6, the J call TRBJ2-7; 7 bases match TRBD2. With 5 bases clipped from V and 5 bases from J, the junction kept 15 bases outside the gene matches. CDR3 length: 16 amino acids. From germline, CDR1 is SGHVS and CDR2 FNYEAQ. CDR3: CASSAPRMGGGHEQYF. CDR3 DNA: TGTGCCAGCAGCGCTCCCCGGATGGGCGGGGGTCACGAGCAGTACTTC. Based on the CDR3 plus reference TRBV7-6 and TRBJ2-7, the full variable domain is GAGVSQSPRYKVTKRGQDVALRCDPISGHVSLYWYRQALGQGPEFLTYFNYEAQQDKSGLPNDRFSAERPEGSISTLTIQRTEQRDSAMYRCASSAPRMGGGHEQYFGPGTRLTVT.

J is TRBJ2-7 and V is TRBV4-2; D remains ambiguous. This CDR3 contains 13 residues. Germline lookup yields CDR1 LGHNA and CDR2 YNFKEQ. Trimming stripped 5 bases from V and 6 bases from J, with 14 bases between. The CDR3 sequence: CASSVDRGREQYF. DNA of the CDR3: TGTGCCAGCAGCGTTGACCGCGGCCGCGAGCAGTACTTC.

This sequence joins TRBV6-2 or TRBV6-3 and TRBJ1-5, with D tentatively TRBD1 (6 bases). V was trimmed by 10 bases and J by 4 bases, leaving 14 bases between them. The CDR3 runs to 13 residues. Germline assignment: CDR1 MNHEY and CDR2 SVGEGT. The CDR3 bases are TGTGCCAACTCACAGGGCCTGAATCAGCCCCAGCATTTT. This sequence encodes CANSQGLNQPQHF.

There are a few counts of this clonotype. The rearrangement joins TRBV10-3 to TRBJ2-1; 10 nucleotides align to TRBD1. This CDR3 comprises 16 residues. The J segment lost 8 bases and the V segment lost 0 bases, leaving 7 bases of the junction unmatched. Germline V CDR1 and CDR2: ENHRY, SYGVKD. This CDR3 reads CAISESGTGAYDEQFF. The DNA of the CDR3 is TGTGCCATCAGTGAGTCCGGGACAGGGGCTTACGATGAGCAGTTCTTC.

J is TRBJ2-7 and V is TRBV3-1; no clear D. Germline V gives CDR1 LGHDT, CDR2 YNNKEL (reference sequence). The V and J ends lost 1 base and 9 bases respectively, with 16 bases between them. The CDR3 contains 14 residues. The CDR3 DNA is TGTGCCAGCAGCCAAGTATGGACGGCCCCAAGGCAGTACTTC. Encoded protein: CASSQVWTAPRQYF.

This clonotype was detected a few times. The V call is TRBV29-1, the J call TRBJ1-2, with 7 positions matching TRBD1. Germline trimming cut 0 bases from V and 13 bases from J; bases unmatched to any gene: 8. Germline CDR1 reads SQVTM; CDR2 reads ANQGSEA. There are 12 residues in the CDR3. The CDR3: CSVEEGDSAATF. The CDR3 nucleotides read TGCAGCGTTGAAGAAGGGGACAGTGCGGCCACCTTC.

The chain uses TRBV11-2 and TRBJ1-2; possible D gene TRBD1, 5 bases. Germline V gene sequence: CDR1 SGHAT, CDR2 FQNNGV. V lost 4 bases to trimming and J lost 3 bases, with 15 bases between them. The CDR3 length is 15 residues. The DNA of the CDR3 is TGTGCCAGCAGCTCACCGCCGGGACTCCACTATGGCTACACCTTC. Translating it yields CASSSPPGLHYGYTF.

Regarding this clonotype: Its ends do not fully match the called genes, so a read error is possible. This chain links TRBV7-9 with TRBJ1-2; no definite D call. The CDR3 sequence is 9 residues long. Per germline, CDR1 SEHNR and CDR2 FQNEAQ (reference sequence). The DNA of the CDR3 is TGTGCCAGCAGCCCCGGCGTCCGTTTC. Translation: CASSPGVRF.

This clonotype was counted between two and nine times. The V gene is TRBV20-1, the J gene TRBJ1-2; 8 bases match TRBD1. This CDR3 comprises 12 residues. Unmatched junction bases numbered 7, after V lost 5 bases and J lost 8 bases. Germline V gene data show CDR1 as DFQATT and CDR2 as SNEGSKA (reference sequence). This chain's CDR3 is CSAYHRGNGYTF. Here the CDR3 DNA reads TGCAGTGCTTACCACAGGGGGAACGGCTACACCTTC.

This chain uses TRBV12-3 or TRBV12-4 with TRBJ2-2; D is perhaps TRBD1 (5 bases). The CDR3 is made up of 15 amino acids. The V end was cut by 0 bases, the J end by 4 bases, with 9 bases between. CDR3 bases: TGTGCCAGCAGTTTAGCGGGGCTAATCACCGGGGAGCTGTTTTTT. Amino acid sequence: CASSLAGLITGELFF.

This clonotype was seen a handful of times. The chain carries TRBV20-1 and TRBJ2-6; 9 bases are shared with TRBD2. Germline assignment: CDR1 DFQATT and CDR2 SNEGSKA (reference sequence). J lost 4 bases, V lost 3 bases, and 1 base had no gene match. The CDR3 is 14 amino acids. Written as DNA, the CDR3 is TGCAGTGCTAGTCTAGCGGGAGGGGCCAACGTCCTGACTTTC. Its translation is CSASLAGGANVLTF.

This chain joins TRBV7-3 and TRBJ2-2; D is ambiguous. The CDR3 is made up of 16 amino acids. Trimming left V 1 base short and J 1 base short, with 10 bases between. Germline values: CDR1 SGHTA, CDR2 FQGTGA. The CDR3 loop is CASSLIEARNTGELFF. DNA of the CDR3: TGTGCCAGCAGCTTAATTGAGGCGAGGAACACCGGGGAGCTGTTTTTT.

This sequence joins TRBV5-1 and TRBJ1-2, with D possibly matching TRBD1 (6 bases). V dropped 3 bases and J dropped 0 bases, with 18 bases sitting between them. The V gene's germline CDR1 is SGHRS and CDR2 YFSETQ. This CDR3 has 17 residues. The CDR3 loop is CASSSVPGVNANYGYTF. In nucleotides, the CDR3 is TGCGCCAGCAGCTCGGTTCCAGGGGTAAATGCTAACTATGGCTACACCTTC.

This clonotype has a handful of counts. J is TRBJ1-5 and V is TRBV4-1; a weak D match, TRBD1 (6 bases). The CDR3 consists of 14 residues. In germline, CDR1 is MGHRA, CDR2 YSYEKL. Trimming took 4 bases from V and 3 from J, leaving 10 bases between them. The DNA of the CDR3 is TGCGCCAGCAGCCTAGGACAGCCCAATCAGCCCCAGCATTTT. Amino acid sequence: CASSLGQPNQPQHF.

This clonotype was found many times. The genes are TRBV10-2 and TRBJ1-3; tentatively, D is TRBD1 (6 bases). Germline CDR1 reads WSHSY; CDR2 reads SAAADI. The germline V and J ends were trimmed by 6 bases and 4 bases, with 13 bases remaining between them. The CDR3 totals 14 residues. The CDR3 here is CASRDRGAGNTIYF. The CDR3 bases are TGCGCCAGCAGGGACAGAGGCGCCGGAAACACCATATATTTT.

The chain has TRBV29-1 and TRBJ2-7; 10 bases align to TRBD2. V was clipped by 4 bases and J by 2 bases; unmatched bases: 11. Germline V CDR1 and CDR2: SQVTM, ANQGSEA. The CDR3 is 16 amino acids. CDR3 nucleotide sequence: TGCAGCGTTGTAGGACCGGGACTAGCGATAGCCTACGAGCAGTACTTC. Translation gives CSVVGPGLAIAYEQYF.

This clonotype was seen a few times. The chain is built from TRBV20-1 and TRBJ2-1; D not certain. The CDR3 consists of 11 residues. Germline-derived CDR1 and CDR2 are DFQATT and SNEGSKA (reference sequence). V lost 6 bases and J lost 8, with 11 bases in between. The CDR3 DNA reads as TGCAGTGCAGCCCGTCAGGATGAGCAGTTCTTC. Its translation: CSAARQDEQFF.

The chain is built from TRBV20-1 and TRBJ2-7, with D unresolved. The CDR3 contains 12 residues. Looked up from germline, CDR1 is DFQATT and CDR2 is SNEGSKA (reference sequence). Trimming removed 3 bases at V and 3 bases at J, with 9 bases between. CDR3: CSARVRIYEQYF. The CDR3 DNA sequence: TGCAGTGCTAGGGTCCGTATCTACGAGCAGTACTTC.

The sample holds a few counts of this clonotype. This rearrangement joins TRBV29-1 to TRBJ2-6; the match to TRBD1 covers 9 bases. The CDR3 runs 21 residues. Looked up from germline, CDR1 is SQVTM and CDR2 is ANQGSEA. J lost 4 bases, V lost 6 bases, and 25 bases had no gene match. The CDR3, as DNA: TGCAGCGTCCCATCGCCGGGGACAGGGCGGTCCCCTCTCTTGGGGGCCAACGTCCTGACTTTC. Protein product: CSVPSPGTGRSPLLGANVLTF.

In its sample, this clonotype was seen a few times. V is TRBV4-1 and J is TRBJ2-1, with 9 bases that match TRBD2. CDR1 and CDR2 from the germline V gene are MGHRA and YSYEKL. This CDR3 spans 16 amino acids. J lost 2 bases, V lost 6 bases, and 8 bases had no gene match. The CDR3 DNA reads TGCGCCAGCAGATATAGGACTAGCGCTACCTACAATGAGCAGTTCTTC. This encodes CASRYRTSATYNEQFF.

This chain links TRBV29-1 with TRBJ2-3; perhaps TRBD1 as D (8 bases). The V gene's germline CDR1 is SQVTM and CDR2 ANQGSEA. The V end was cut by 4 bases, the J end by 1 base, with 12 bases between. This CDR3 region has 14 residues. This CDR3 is CSVGQGRGTDTQYF. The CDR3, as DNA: TGCAGCGTTGGACAGGGGAGGGGCACAGATACGCAGTATTTT.

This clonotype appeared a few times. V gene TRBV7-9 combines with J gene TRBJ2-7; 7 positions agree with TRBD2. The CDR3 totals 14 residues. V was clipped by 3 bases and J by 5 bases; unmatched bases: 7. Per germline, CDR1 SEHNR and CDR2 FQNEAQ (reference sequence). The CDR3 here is CASSFSGPGDEQYF. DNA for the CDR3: TGTGCCAGCAGCTTTAGCGGGCCGGGAGACGAGCAGTACTTC.

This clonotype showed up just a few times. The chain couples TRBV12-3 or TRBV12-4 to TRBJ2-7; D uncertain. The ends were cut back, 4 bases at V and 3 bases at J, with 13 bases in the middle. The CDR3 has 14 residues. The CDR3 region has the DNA TGTGCCAGCAGTTCCCACTCGGCCAGCTACGAGCAGTACTTC. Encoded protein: CASSSHSASYEQYF.

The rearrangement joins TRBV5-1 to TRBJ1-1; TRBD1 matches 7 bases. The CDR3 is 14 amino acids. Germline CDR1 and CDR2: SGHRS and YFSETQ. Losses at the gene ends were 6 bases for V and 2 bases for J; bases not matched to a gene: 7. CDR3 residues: CASTPTGKNTEAFF. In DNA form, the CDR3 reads TGCGCCAGCACCCCGACAGGGAAAAACACTGAAGCTTTCTTT.

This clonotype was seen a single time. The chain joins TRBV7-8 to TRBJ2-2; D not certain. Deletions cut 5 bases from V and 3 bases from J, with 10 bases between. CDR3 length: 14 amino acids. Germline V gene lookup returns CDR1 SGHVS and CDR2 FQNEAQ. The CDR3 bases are TGTGCCAGCAGCATCCCCCCGGACACCGGGGAGCTGTTTTTT. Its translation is CASSIPPDTGELFF. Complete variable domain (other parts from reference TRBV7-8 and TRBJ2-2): GAGVSQSPRYKVAKRGQDVALRCDPISGHVSLFWYQQALGQGPEFLTYFQNEAQLDKSGLPSDRFFAERPEGSVSTLKIQRTQQEDSAVYLCASSIPPDTGELFFGEGSRLTVL.

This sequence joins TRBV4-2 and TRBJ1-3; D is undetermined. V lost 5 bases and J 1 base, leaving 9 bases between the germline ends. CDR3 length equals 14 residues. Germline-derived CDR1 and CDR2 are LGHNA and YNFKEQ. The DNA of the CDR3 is TGTGCCAGCAGCGGGAGTGGTTCTGGAAACACCATATATTTT. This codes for CASSGSGSGNTIYF.

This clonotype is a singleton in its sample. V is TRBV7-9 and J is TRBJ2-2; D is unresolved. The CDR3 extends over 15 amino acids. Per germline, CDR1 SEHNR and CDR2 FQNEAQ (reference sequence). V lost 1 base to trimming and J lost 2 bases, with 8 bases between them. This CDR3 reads CASSLVSLNTGELFF. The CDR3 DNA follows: TGTGCCAGCAGCTTAGTCAGCCTAAACACCGGGGAGCTGTTTTTT.